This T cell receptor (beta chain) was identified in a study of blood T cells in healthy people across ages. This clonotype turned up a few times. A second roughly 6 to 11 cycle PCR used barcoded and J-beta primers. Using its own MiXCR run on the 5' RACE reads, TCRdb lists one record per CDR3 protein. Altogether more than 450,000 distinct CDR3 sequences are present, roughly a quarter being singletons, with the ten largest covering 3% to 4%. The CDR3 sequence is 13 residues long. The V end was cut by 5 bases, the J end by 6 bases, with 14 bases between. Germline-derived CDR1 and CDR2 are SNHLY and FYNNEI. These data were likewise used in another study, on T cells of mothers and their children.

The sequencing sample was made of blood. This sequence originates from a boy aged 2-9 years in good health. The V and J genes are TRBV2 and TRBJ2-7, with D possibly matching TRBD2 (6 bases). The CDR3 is CASSPRERAEQYF. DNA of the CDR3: TGTGCCAGCAGTCCCCGGGAGCGGGCCGAGCAGTACTTC.